This record concerns one T cell receptor (beta chain) sequence. Clones were read by immunoSEQ multiplex PCR, and TCRdb kept only the in-frame ones, dropping some. The top ten hold roughly 2.2% of the sample, which has 100,000 or so clones, approximately 85% seen once. The sample originates from a study of PD-L1 blockade in urothelial cancer. Study-wide context: Patients commenced intravenous atezolizumab, 1,200 mg every 3 weeks, in 2014. Timepoints chosen for blood analysis were 3 weeks (second dose) and 6 weeks after treatment start.

Sequencing was performed on PBMCs, taken around atezolizumab (anti-PD-L1) treatment. This TCR derives from a man aged 45-60 years with urothelial cancer.

The CDR3 sequence is CAISDPLGQFNYGYTF. The CDR3 coding sequence is TGTGCCATCAGTGACCCACTAGGACAGTTTAACTATGGCTACACCTTC. The chain uses TRBV10-3 and TRBJ1-2; weak D call: TRBD1 (6 bases). The germline V gene encodes CDR1 ENHRY and CDR2 SYGVKD. Trimming left V 3 bases short and J 1 base short, with 15 bases between. The CDR3 covers 16 residues.